Below, 10 T cell receptor beta chains from the same sample are listed, as sequenced in a study of blood T cells in healthy people across ages. Primed by a sample-barcoded 5' primer and a J-beta primer mix, a second PCR proceeded for about 7 to 11 cycles. TCRdb fed the 5' RACE reads into MiXCR, producing one record per CDR3 protein. The sample has some 1.5 million distinct CDR3 sequences, 25% to 30% seen once. Sequencing was performed on blood. The source of these receptors is a woman aged 30 to 39 in good health.

As for this clonotype: The junction differs from germline at one of its ends, possibly a read error. V usage is TRBV7-2 and J usage is TRBJ2-1, with TRBD1 as a possible D gene (6 bases). CDR1 is SGHTA and CDR2 is FQGNSA in the germline V gene. The CDR3 length is 15 residues. CDR3 sequence (DNA): TGTGCCAGCAGCCTCCCGAGGGGGATCTACACTGAGCAGTTCTTC. Translation: CASSLPRGIYTEQFF. Variable domain in full (rest from reference TRBV7-2 and TRBJ2-1): GAGVSQSPSNKVTEKGKDVELRCDPISGHTALYWYRQSLGQGLEFLIYFQGNSAPDKSGLPSDRFSAERTGGSVSTLTIQRTQQEDSAVYLCASSLPRGIYTEQFFGPGTRLTVL.

This clonotype was recorded a few times. This chain connects TRBV12-3 or TRBV12-4 to TRBJ2-7, with a weak D call TRBD2 (5 bases). Trimming took off 5 bases at V and 4 bases at J, with 12 bases between the two ends. The length of the CDR3 is 13 residues. The CDR3 sequence is CASSPQRDYEQYF. CDR3 bases: TGTGCCAGCAGTCCACAACGGGATTACGAGCAGTACTTC.

The chain employs TRBV5-5 and TRBJ2-1; D may be TRBD2 (5 bases). V was trimmed by 4 bases and J by 0 bases, leaving 11 bases between them. CDR1 is SGHKS and CDR2 is YYEKEE in the germline V gene (reference sequence). This CDR3 has 15 amino acids. CDR3 residues: CASSRTQGSYNEQFF. The CDR3 DNA reads TGTGCCAGCAGCCGGACTCAAGGCTCCTACAATGAGCAGTTCTTC.

The gene calls are TRBV12-3 or TRBV12-4 and TRBJ1-1; D not certain. Trimming cost V 5 bases and J 0 bases, with 13 bases left between them. The CDR3 totals 15 residues. CDR3: CASSRATEMNTEAFF. The CDR3 nucleotides read TGTGCCAGCAGTCGCGCGACGGAGATGAACACTGAAGCTTTCTTT.

This clonotype appeared once. A clone one base away is much larger, so this may be a read error. The chain uses TRBV9 and TRBJ2-1; D unresolved. The end of the DNA fits TRBJ2-7 better, so the J call may be wrong. The CDR3 spans 14 residues. Germline V gene sequence: CDR1 SGDLS, CDR2 YYNGEE. CDR3 coding DNA: TGTGCCAGCAGCTATAGTAGCTCCTACAATGAGCAGTACTTC. Protein sequence: CASSYSSSYNEQYF.

This sequence joins TRBV4-1 and TRBJ1-2; no definite D call. CDR3 length equals 16 residues. V lost 2 bases and J 4 bases, leaving 17 bases between the germline ends. The germline CDR1 and CDR2 sequences are MGHRA and YSYEKL. This CDR3 is CASSQLWEGPPYGYTF. The DNA for the CDR3 is TGCGCCAGCAGCCAATTGTGGGAGGGCCCTCCCTATGGCTACACCTTC.

This clonotype was detected only a few times. The chain couples TRBV4-3 to TRBJ2-1, with a weak D call TRBD2 (5 bases). Germline V lookup: CDR1 LGHNA, CDR2 YSLEER. The CDR3 spans 15 residues. Trimming took off 3 bases at V and 3 bases at J, with 12 bases between the two ends. The CDR3 loop reads CASSQLAVGYNEQFF. For the CDR3, the DNA is TGCGCCAGCAGCCAGCTAGCAGTTGGCTACAATGAGCAGTTCTTC.

The chain uses TRBV5-1 and TRBJ2-7; a possible D gene is TRBD1 (6 bases). Looked up from germline, CDR1 is SGHRS and CDR2 is YFSETQ. The CDR3 has 14 residues. Trimming left V 4 bases short and J 5 bases short, with 16 bases between. CDR3 in DNA: TGCGCCAGCAGCCCTAAACAGGGATCCCACGAGCAGTACTTC. Protein product: CASSPKQGSHEQYF.

The rearrangement links TRBV18 to TRBJ2-3; possibly TRBD2 for D (5 bases). The V end lost 3 bases, the J end lost 3 bases, and 19 bases lay between the germline ends. The germline CDR1 and CDR2 sequences are KGHSH and LQKENI. The CDR3 loop spans 17 amino acids. CDR3 in amino acids: CASSPRPMRVGTDTQYF. As DNA, the CDR3 is TGTGCCAGCTCACCTCGCCCCATGCGGGTCGGAACAGATACGCAGTATTTT.

The chain uses TRBV20-1 and TRBJ2-3; 9 nucleotides align to TRBD2. Germline loops: CDR1 DFQATT, CDR2 SNEGSKA (reference sequence). Germline trimming cut 3 bases from V and 7 bases from J; bases unmatched to any gene: 5. The CDR3 is 13 amino acids. CDR3 bases: TGCAGTGCTAGGACTAGCGGAAGCAATACGCAGTATTTT. Protein: CSARTSGSNTQYF.